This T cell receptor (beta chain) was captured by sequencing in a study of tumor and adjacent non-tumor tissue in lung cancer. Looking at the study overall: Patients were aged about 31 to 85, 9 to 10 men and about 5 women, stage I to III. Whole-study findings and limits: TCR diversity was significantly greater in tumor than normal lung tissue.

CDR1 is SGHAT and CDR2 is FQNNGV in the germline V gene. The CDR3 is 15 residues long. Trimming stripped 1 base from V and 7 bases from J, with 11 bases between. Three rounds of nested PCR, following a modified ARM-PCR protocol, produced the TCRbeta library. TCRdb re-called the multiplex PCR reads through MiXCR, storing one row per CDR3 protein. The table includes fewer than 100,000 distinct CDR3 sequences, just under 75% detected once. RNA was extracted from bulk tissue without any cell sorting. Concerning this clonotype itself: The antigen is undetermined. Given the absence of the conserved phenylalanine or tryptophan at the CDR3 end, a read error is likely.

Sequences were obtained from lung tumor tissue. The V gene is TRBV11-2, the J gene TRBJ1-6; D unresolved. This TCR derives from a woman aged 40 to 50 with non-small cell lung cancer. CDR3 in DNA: TGTGCCAGCAGCTTAGCCTCGGCGAACAATTCACCCCTCCACTAT. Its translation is CASSLASANNSPLHY.